This T cell receptor (beta chain) was profiled in a study of blood T cell repertoires in COVID-19. V was cut by 0 bases and J by 4 bases, with 10 bases left in between. Germline CDR1 MGHRA, CDR2 YSYEKL. The CDR3 is made up of 15 amino acids. Per the authors' pipeline: Estimation of nucleated cell counts was performed using reference gene primer amplification. Method: immunoSEQ multiplex PCR; TCRdb's copy keeps in-frame clones and lacks some. V, J and clone size derive from that table, while D and trimming were established from the DNA sequence. The sample contains 150,000 to 200,000 clones, about 81% of which appear only once. Recruited during active infection, patients (from Seattle) were subsequently followed longitudinally.

V and J are TRBV4-1 and TRBJ1-3; the D gene is possibly TRBD1 (5 bases). This TCR derives from a woman of 80 years or more with COVID-19, enrolled during active disease. Sequenced sample: peripheral blood. The CDR3: CASSQDRGSGNTIYF. CDR3 DNA: TGCGCCAGCAGCCAAGATAGGGGTAGCGGAAACACCATATATTTT.